This TCR beta chain stems from a study of T cells in Graves' hyperthyroidism and ophthalmopathy. Study-level information: Peripheral blood draws took place at initial diagnosis, ahead of any treatment.

Amplified TCR beta CDR3 regions derived from RNA transcripts. The HTBI primer set drove a first-round RT-PCR of the TCR CDR3. From the multiplex PCR reads, TCRdb called clonotypes with MiXCR, one entry per CDR3 protein. The table lists roughly 400,000 distinct CDR3 sequences, 11% to 15% of them singletons. Worth noting for this clonotype: What it recognizes is unknown.

Ophthalmopathy patients all had a Clinical Activity Score of at least 3, a NOSPECS grade of at least 4 and disease under 3 months old. The study excluded patients with uncontrolled infection, other autoimmune disease, pregnancy or lactation. Study results and caveats: Clonotypes that were expanded in thyroid above 0.001 mostly appeared in blood too.

The CDR3 has 15 residues. With 4 bases clipped from V and 5 bases from J, the junction kept 10 bases outside the gene matches. Germline CDR1 SGHNT, CDR2 YENEEA. Sequencing used blood. The rearrangement links TRBV11-3 to TRBJ1-1; the match to TRBD1 covers 7 bases. This TCR was recovered from a middle-aged man with Graves' ophthalmopathy. CDR3 sequence reads: CASSSTAGGGTEAFF. The CDR3 DNA reads TGTGCCAGCAGCTCCACGGCAGGGGGAGGGACTGAAGCTTTCTTT.